The rows below give T cell receptor beta chains drawn from one sample of a study of monozygotic twins with cystic fibrosis. Data came from immunoSEQ multiplex PCR; TCRdb stores just in-frame clones and leaves some out. The table records fewer than 15,000 clones, roughly 85% of them present only once. The specimen sequenced was blood. The receptors come from a man aged 18 to 30 with cystic fibrosis. The conserved cysteine and the conserved F or W are not part of the CDR3 here.

TRBJ1-6,TRBV4-1,ASGPKGEFNSPLH
TRBJ2-7,TRBV7-6,ASGFMGNEQY
TRBJ2-1,TRBV13,ASSPTDFYNEQF
TRBJ2-7,TRBV5-4,ASTIGLAAAYEQY
TRBJ2-7,TRBV5-1,ASSSRDRETYEQY
TRBJ1-4,TRBV6-1,ASRQPNEKLF
TRBJ1-2,TRBV5-6,ASSQGPTTNYGYT
TRBJ2-5,TRBV18,ASSPIVADQETQY
TRBJ2-3,TRBV5-8,ASSFFGTDTQY
TRBJ1-5,TRBV7-8,ASSLGGTPNQPQH
TRBJ2-7,TRBV27,ASRAIAGVHEQY
TRBJ1-6,TRBV6-1,ASKMGTNSPLH
TRBJ2-2,TRBV6-6,ASSYARGATGELF
TRBJ1-1,TRBV6-4,ASSARPDRQNEAF
TRBJ2-5,TRBV5-5,ASSPPRARETQY
TRBJ2-5,TRBV7-7,ASSPDRQETQY
TRBJ2-1,TRBV29-1,SGVRGANEQF
TRBJ1-2,TRBV5-1,ASSFQGRASYGYT
TRBJ1-2,TRBV5-1,ASSSQYGYT
TRBJ2-3,TRBV20-1,SAYTSGLAY
TRBJ1-2,TRBV25-1,ASSGDRRGNLFLDGYT
TRBJ1-4,TRBV27,ASSPGTGEEKLF
TRBJ2-1,TRBV4-1,ASSKQGLPLYNEQF
TRBJ2-1,TRBV19,ASSMWGGPDNEQF
TRBJ1-1,TRBV19,ASTPGEYTEAF
TRBJ2-3,TRBV2,ASSEFGGATDTQY
TRBJ1-5,TRBV6-7,ASSYGTARRGQPQH
TRBJ2-3,TRBV15,AVRRAGGPDTQY
TRBJ2-1,TRBV5-1,ASSLSGRHNEQF
TRBJ2-3,TRBV29-1,SANGHRATDTQY
TRBJ2-2,TRBV7-8,ASSLTGTANTGELF